The present TCR beta chain was sequenced within a study of regulatory T cells in long-lasting Graves disease. Study-level information: Patients with new Graves' disease had used antithyroid drugs below 3 months. Notes on the study in general: Patients with persistent disease shared 2,500 to 3,500 public clonotypes, outpacing the roughly 950 shared by new patients.

CDR3 regions were amplified by Arm-PCR using iRepertoire HTBI primers to build TCR beta libraries. TCRdb ran MiXCR on the multiplex PCR reads and lists one entry per CDR3 protein. This table holds about 560,000 distinct CDR3 sequences, about 15% found once. Time point reported: newly diagnosed GD, antithyroid drugs for less than 3 months. Preparation of the TCR library used RNA extracted from PBMCs. Patients met American Thyroid Association criteria for Graves' disease. This CDR3 has 16 amino acids. Germline V CDR1 and CDR2: LGHDT, YNNKEL (reference sequence). V shed 4 bases and J shed 2 bases, with 15 bases lying between them. This clonotype came up many times. The antigen is undetermined. The data also belong to a second study, concerning T cells in Graves' hyperthyroidism and ophthalmopathy. From that second work: With the HTBI primer set, the TCR CDR3 went through a first round of RT-PCR.

The clonotype was recovered from a man aged 18-30 years with Graves disease. The chain joins TRBV3-1 to TRBJ2-1, with D tentatively TRBD2 (5 bases). The material was peripheral blood mononuclear cells (PBMCs), obtained at new diagnosis, from a patient treated with antithyroid drugs. As DNA, the CDR3 is TGTGCCAGCAGCCCTTACGGCGGGCCCGCCTACAATGAGCAGTTCTTC. Amino acid sequence: CASSPYGGPAYNEQFF.